This T cell receptor beta chain was captured by sequencing in a study of T cells in narcolepsy. Produced via immunoSEQ multiplex PCR; TCRdb's table is partial and in-frame only. In the table there are 32,000 or so clones, around three quarters of which are singletons. Trimming took off 4 bases at V and 7 bases at J, with 11 bases between the two ends. Germline CDR1 MNHNS, CDR2 SASEGT. The CDR3 contains 13 residues. This sequence joins TRBV6-1 and TRBJ2-1; a possible D gene is TRBD2 (6 bases). Input material: memory (CD45RA-) CD4+ T cells from blood. The sequence was collected from a human donor in good health. This CDR3 is CASSAHRGNEQFF. The CDR3, as DNA: TGTGCCAGCAGTGCACACCGGGGGAATGAGCAGTTCTTC.